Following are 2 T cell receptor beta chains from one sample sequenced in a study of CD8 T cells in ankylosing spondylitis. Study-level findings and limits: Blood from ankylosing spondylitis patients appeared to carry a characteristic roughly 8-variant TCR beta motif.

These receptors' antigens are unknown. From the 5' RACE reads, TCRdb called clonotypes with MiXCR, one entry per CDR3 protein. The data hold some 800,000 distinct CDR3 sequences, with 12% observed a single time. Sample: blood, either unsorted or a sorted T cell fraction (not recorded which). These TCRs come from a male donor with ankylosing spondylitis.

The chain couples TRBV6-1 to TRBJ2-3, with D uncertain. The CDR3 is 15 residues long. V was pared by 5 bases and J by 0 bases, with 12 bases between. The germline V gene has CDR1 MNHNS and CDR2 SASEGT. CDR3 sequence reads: CASSLAIASTDTQYF. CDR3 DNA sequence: TGTGCCAGCAGTCTGGCGATCGCTAGCACAGATACGCAGTATTTT.

Here the CDR3 reads CASSTTSGETQYF. The CDR3 region has the DNA TGTGCCAGCAGCACGACTAGCGGGGAGACCCAGTACTTC. V usage is TRBV7-9 and J usage is TRBJ2-5; 10 bases line up with TRBD2. In germline, CDR1 is SEHNR, CDR2 FQNEAQ (reference sequence). The CDR3 is 13 residues long. J gave up 5 bases and V 5 bases, and 2 bases lay outside the gene matches.